This TCR beta chain was captured by sequencing in a study of beta chain features in type 1 diabetes. Study-level findings and limits: Patients with Type 1 diabetes showed moderately but significantly shorter TCRB CDR3s in all four CD4+ subsets.

This clone was picked up a small number of times. Its antigen remains unidentified. Expressed TCRB transcripts were sequenced because the isolated RNA had all been reverse transcribed beforehand. Only in-frame clones appear in the TCRdb table, and some are missing; sequencing was by immunoSEQ multiplex PCR. The data show 600,000 or so clones, roughly 13% seen once. The germline gives CDR1 GTSNPN, CDR2 SVGIG (reference sequence). V dropped 3 bases and J dropped 0 bases, with 10 bases sitting between them. This CDR3 spans 14 amino acids. The TCR originated in a young man with type 1 diabetes. Sequenced material: naive CD4+ T cells from blood. The genes are TRBV30 and TRBJ2-3; D remains unclear. CDR3 in DNA: TGTGCCTGGAGGACGCTATCTAGCACAGATACGCAGTATTTT. Protein sequence: CAWRTLSSTDTQYF.